This passage covers 31 T cell receptor beta chains from one sample sequenced in a study of metastatic and nonmetastatic thyroid tumors. Thyroid surgery had not been preceded by any treatment in any patient. TCRdb re-processed the PCR reads through MiXCR. The top ten hold approximately 8.4% of the sample, which has approximately 15,000 clones, about 22% seen once. Input material: tumor tissue. Receptors were obtained from a female donor with papillary thyroid cancer or a benign thyroid nodule (not recorded which). Some clones in this sample may be carry-over from other donors' samples.

This clone is deemed medium-sized. The chain couples TRBV7-8 to TRBJ2-5, with 9 positions matching TRBD1. Germline CDR1 reads SGHVS; CDR2 reads FQNEAQ. The CDR3 runs to 15 residues. Trimming took 1 base from V and 5 from J; bases not matched to a gene: 5. The CDR3 DNA reads as TGTGCCAGCAGCTTAGTGGGGACAGGGAAGGAGACCCAGTACTTC. Protein sequence: CASSLVGTGKETQYF.

In its sample, this clone was seen many times. This sequence joins TRBV9 and TRBJ2-3; D is uncertain. Germline values: CDR1 SGDLS, CDR2 YYNGEE. Trimming left V 1 base short and J 5 bases short, with 5 bases between. This CDR3 spans 12 amino acids. The chain's CDR3 is CASSVTGDTQYF. In DNA form, the CDR3 reads TGTGCCAGCAGCGTAACGGGAGATACGCAGTATTTT.

To note about this clone: This may be a read error: a much more frequent sequence differs by one nucleotide. The chain uses TRBV2 and TRBJ2-5; 8 bases align to TRBD1. This CDR3 region has 15 residues. V gave up 5 bases and J gave up 5 bases; unmatched junction bases: 10. Germline V gene data show CDR1 as SNHLY and CDR2 as FYNNEI. This chain's CDR3 is CASSPTWTGKETQYF. CDR3 sequence (DNA): TGTGCCAGCAGTCCCACCTGGACAGGGAAGGAGACCCAGTACTTC.

This clone ranks as medium-sized. This chain uses TRBV12-3 or TRBV12-4 with TRBJ1-6; D gene uncertain. The V gene lost 6 bases and the J gene lost 2 bases, with 11 bases spanning the gap. The CDR3 contains 15 residues. The CDR3 bases are TGTGCCAGCAGCTTGAGGCACCCCTATAATTCACCCCTCCACTTT. Its protein product is CASSLRHPYNSPLHF.

V gene TRBV20-1 combines with J gene TRBJ2-7; D is unclear. Trimming stripped 6 bases from V and 5 bases from J, with 14 bases between. Germline V gives CDR1 DFQATT, CDR2 SNEGSKA (reference sequence). The CDR3 is made up of 12 amino acids. The CDR3 is CSAQNPSHEQYF. The CDR3 DNA is TGCAGTGCGCAAAACCCAAGTCACGAGCAGTACTTC.

In its sample, this clone was seen many times. A much larger clone differs by one base, so this may be a read error. The same CDR3 arises from other DNA sequences in this sample as well. The chain has TRBV20-1 and TRBJ1-1, with 7 bases identical to TRBD1. The CDR3 contains 14 residues. Germline CDR1 DFQATT, CDR2 SNEGSKA (reference sequence). The CDR3: CSAARGQTNTEAFF. In DNA, the CDR3 is TGCAGTGCCGCCCGGGGACAGACGAACACTGAAGCCTTCTTT.

By share of the sample, this clone is medium-sized. One base away lies a much larger clone, so this may be a sequencing read error. This CDR3 is also generated by other DNA sequences in the sample. The V call is TRBV9, the J call TRBJ2-3; a weak D match, TRBD2 (5 bases). Looked up from germline, CDR1 is SGDLS and CDR2 is YYNGEE. The CDR3 is 13 amino acids. V lost 0 bases and J lost 6, with 8 bases in between. The CDR3 nucleotides read TGTGCCAGCAGCGTAGCTGCGGGTGATACGCAGTATTTT. Its translation is CASSVAAGDTQYF.

The chain links TRBV3-1 to TRBJ2-5, with 10 bases matching TRBD2. Trimming at V came to 2 bases and at J to 4 bases, leaving 4 bases not matched to a gene. The CDR3 loop spans 15 amino acids. CDR1 LGHDT and CDR2 YNNKEL come from the germline V gene (reference sequence). The chain's CDR3 is CASSQSSGGAETQYF. In nucleotides, the CDR3 is TGTGCCAGCAGCCAATCCAGCGGGGGGGCAGAGACCCAGTACTTC.

Many counts were recorded for this clone. The CDR3 DNA is TGTGCCAGCAGTTTATATGGGGGCGGCAGGAACACTGAAGCTTTCTTT. Translating gives CASSLYGGGRNTEAFF. This chain joins TRBV27 and TRBJ1-1, with D possibly being TRBD1 (6 bases). Trimming took off 1 base at V and 1 base at J, with 13 bases between the two ends. In germline, CDR1 is MNHEY, CDR2 SMNVEV (reference sequence). This CDR3 spans 16 amino acids.

By share, this clone ranks as medium-sized. CDR3 residues: CASSLNPVRNTEAFF. CDR3 DNA: TGTGCCAGCAGCTTAAATCCGGTCAGGAACACTGAAGCTTTCTTT. The rearrangement joins TRBV7-3 to TRBJ1-1; D is undetermined. The V gene lost 1 base and the J gene lost 1 base, with 10 bases spanning the gap. Germline loops: CDR1 SGHTA, CDR2 FQGTGA. The CDR3 totals 15 residues.

By sample share, this clone is medium-sized. The chain joins TRBV6-2 or TRBV6-3 to TRBJ2-1; D call uncertain. Germline assignment: CDR1 MNHEY and CDR2 SVGEGT. CDR3 size: 13 residues. Trimming removed 0 bases from V and 7 bases from J, with 7 bases in between. CDR3 DNA: TGTGCCAGCAGTTACTCGTCTAGGAATGAGCAGTTCTTC. It specifies CASSYSSRNEQFF.

This clone has at least ten counts. V gene TRBV14 combines with J gene TRBJ1-2; TRBD1 aligns across 7 bases. After removal of 4 bases from V and 5 bases from J, the junction contained 7 bases not matched to a gene. Per germline, CDR1 SGHDN and CDR2 FVKESK. There are 14 residues in the CDR3. Here the CDR3 reads CASSPDRTGYGYTF. The CDR3 nucleotides are TGTGCCAGCAGCCCAGACCGGACAGGTTATGGCTACACCTTC. Combining the CDR3 with reference TRBV14 and TRBJ1-2 gives the whole variable domain EAGVTQFPSHSVIEKGQTVTLRCDPISGHDNLYWYRRVMGKEIKFLLHFVKESKQDESGMPNNRFLAERTGGTYSTLKVQPAELEDSGVYFCASSPDRTGYGYTFGSGTRLTVV.

This clone was found many times. V gene TRBV7-3 combines with J gene TRBJ1-5, with D unclear. The CDR3 length is 13 residues. The germline V gene encodes CDR1 SGHTA and CDR2 FQGTGA. V was shortened by 2 bases and J by 4 bases, with 6 bases between the two germline ends. CDR3 nucleotides: TGTGCCAGCAGCTTATCGGTGAATCAGCCCCAGCATTTT. Its translation: CASSLSVNQPQHF.

Many counts were recorded for this clone. The chain is built from TRBV29-1 and TRBJ2-2, with D perhaps TRBD1 (6 bases). The CDR3 consists of 12 residues. With 7 bases removed from V and 6 bases from J, the gap between germline ends came to 12 bases. CDR1 and CDR2 from the germline V gene are SQVTM and ANQGSEA. CDR3 in amino acids: CSGRTGPGELFF. CDR3 nucleotide sequence: TGCAGCGGCCGAACAGGGCCCGGGGAGCTGTTTTTT.

In this sample, this clone turned up once. The gene calls are TRBV7-2 and TRBJ1-2, with 12 positions matching TRBD1. Germline trimming cut 5 bases from V and 4 bases from J; bases unmatched to any gene: 11. CDR1 is SGHTA, CDR2 FQGNSA, per germline. The CDR3 runs 17 residues. The CDR3 DNA sequence: TGTGCCAGCAGCCTATCGACCGGGACAGGGGGCGGCTATGGCTACACCTTC. This encodes CASSLSTGTGGGYGYTF.

The rearrangement joins TRBV6-1 to TRBJ2-1; the match to TRBD1 covers 8 bases. Germline CDR1 MNHNS, CDR2 SASEGT. The length of the CDR3 is 13 residues. The J segment lost 7 bases and the V segment lost 6 bases, leaving 5 bases of the junction unmatched. The CDR3 DNA reads TGTGCCAGCAGCATCAGGGGGCGGAATGAGCAGTTCTTC. Its translation is CASSIRGRNEQFF.

This clone has a count of ten or more. The chain carries TRBV27 and TRBJ1-3; D gene unclear. V gave up 4 bases and J gave up 0 bases, with 4 bases separating them. CDR1 is MNHEY and CDR2 is SMNVEV in the germline V gene (reference sequence). This CDR3 is built from 13 residues. CDR3 sequence reads: CASSSGSGNTIYF. In nucleotides, the CDR3 is TGTGCCAGCAGTTCAGGCTCTGGAAACACCATATATTTT.

This clone was detected ten times or more. J is TRBJ2-1 and V is TRBV7-8; 7 nucleotides align to TRBD2. Trimming removed 8 bases from V and 3 bases from J; junction bases left unmatched: 10. From germline, CDR1 is SGHVS and CDR2 FQNEAQ. The CDR3 has 15 amino acids. The CDR3 loop reads CASRGLSGNYNEQFF. The CDR3 bases are TGTGCCAGCCGGGGCCTCAGCGGGAACTACAATGAGCAGTTCTTC. Combining the CDR3 with reference TRBV7-8 and TRBJ2-1 gives the whole variable domain GAGVSQSPRYKVAKRGQDVALRCDPISGHVSLFWYQQALGQGPEFLTYFQNEAQLDKSGLPSDRFFAERPEGSVSTLKIQRTQQEDSAVYLCASRGLSGNYNEQFFGPGTRLTVL.

This clone was counted many times. The rearrangement uses TRBV7-8 and TRBJ1-5; the match to TRBD1 covers 7 bases. V lost 3 bases to trimming and J lost 6 bases; unmatched junction nucleotides: 8. Germline V gives CDR1 SGHVS, CDR2 FQNEAQ. CDR3 length: 15 residues. CDR3 nucleotide sequence: TGTGCCAGCAGCTTTAGCGGACAGGTTAGTCAGCCCCAGCATTTT. Its protein is CASSFSGQVSQPQHF.

The gene calls are TRBV9 and TRBJ1-1; tentative D call: TRBD1 (5 bases). Per germline, CDR1 SGDLS and CDR2 YYNGEE. This CDR3 comprises 16 residues. Trimming removed 0 bases from V and 1 base from J, with 13 bases in between. CDR3 in amino acids: CASSVAPRGSNTEAFF. The CDR3, as DNA: TGTGCCAGCAGCGTAGCACCTAGGGGTTCGAACACTGAAGCTTTCTTT.

This clone occurred a few times. The chain is built from TRBV6-5 and TRBJ2-2, with TRBD2 matching over 7 bases. The V gene's germline CDR1 is MNHEY and CDR2 SVGAGI. V dropped 0 bases and J dropped 4; count of bases not matched to a gene: 11. The CDR3 spans 18 residues. CDR3 sequence: CASSYSGGFEASTGELFF. The DNA for the CDR3 is TGTGCCAGCAGTTACTCGGGAGGGTTTGAGGCTAGCACCGGGGAGCTGTTTTTT.

This clone is labeled as medium-sized. V gene TRBV6-2 or TRBV6-3 combines with J gene TRBJ2-7; the D gene could be TRBD1 or TRBD2 (5 bases each). CDR1 is MNHEY, CDR2 SVGEGT, per germline. V lost 0 bases to trimming and J lost 6 bases, with 9 bases between them. The CDR3 runs to 13 residues. The CDR3 sequence: CASSYSTGTEQYF. Here the CDR3 DNA reads TGTGCCAGCAGTTACTCGACGGGGACCGAGCAGTACTTC.

V gene TRBV11-3 combines with J gene TRBJ2-2; D remains unclear. Trimming left V 2 bases short and J 0 bases short, with 10 bases between. This CDR3 has 16 residues. The germline CDR1 and CDR2 sequences are SGHNT and YENEEA. This chain's CDR3 is CASSLSAGTNTGELFF. CDR3 DNA: TGTGCCAGCAGCTTATCGGCAGGAACGAACACCGGGGAGCTGTTTTTT.

This clone was observed at least ten times. This chain's CDR3 is CASSIEGGSNQPQHF. The DNA for the CDR3 is TGTGCCAGTAGTATAGAAGGGGGAAGCAATCAGCCCCAGCATTTT. The V gene is TRBV19, the J gene TRBJ1-5, with D possibly TRBD1 on 6 matching bases. V dropped 0 bases and J dropped 1 base, with 7 bases sitting between them. The CDR3 totals 15 residues. Germline V gene sequence: CDR1 LNHDA, CDR2 SQIVND (reference sequence).

The gene calls are TRBV20-1 and TRBJ1-3, with D possibly TRBD1 on 6 matching bases. This CDR3 is built from 13 residues. Trimming stripped 5 bases from V and 2 bases from J, with 10 bases between. Germline V CDR1 and CDR2: DFQATT, SNEGSKA (reference sequence). The CDR3 DNA sequence: TGCAGTGCTTCGACAGGTCCTGGAAACACCATATATTTT. Translating gives CSASTGPGNTIYF.

This clone was picked up a small number of times. The chain carries TRBV7-2 and TRBJ2-1, with D perhaps given as TRBD1 or TRBD2 (5 bases each). The CDR3 has 12 amino acids. CDR1 is SGHTA and CDR2 is FQGNSA in the germline V gene. V lost 2 bases and J lost 9, with 8 bases in between. The CDR3 DNA is TGTGCCAGCAGCTTACTGGGGACTGAGCAGTTCTTC. It codes for CASSLLGTEQFF.

This clone was seen at least ten times. The chain joins TRBV6-1 to TRBJ2-3, with unresolved D. CDR1 and CDR2 from the germline V gene are MNHNS and SASEGT. The CDR3 spans 13 residues. The ends were cut back, 6 bases at V and 0 bases at J, with 7 bases in the middle. The CDR3 bases are TGTGCCAGCAGAGGTACCAGCACAGATACGCAGTATTTT. Amino acids: CASRGTSTDTQYF.

V gene TRBV5-1 combines with J gene TRBJ1-1; weak D call: TRBD1 (5 bases). V was pared by 3 bases and J by 3 bases, with 15 bases between. The CDR3 is 15 residues long. The germline gives CDR1 SGHRS, CDR2 YFSETQ. CDR3 in amino acids: CASSSGPGEDTEAFF. The CDR3 DNA sequence: TGCGCCAGCAGCTCGGGGCCTGGAGAGGACACTGAAGCTTTCTTT.

The chain uses TRBV6-1 and TRBJ1-5; 11 bases align to TRBD1. Per the germline V gene, CDR1 is MNHNS and CDR2 is SASEGT. The CDR3 sequence is 14 residues long. The ends lost 5 bases at V and 11 bases at J; junction bases unmatched: 8. The DNA for the CDR3 is TGTGCCAGCAGTAAAAGGGGACAGGGGGATTCCCAGCATTTT. Translation: CASSKRGQGDSQHF.

Regarding this clone: Germline and junction disagree at one end, which may indicate a read error. The V call is TRBV20-1, the J call TRBJ2-5; weak D call: TRBD2 (7 bases). The CDR3 has 15 amino acids. CDR1 and CDR2 from the germline V gene are DFQATT and SNEGSKA (reference sequence). In nucleotides, the CDR3 is TGCGGTGCTAGGGGGGGGCAGACGGGAAGTGAGACCCAGTACTTC. Protein sequence: CGARGGQTGSETQYF.

V is TRBV7-2 and J is TRBJ2-3, with 9 bases that match TRBD2. The CDR3 is made up of 15 amino acids. The germline V gene encodes CDR1 SGHTA and CDR2 FQGNSA. J lost 2 bases, V lost 5 bases, and 5 bases had no gene match. CDR3 protein: CASSPSGVYTDTQYF. The CDR3 coding sequence is TGTGCCAGCAGCCCTAGCGGGGTATACACAGATACGCAGTATTTT.